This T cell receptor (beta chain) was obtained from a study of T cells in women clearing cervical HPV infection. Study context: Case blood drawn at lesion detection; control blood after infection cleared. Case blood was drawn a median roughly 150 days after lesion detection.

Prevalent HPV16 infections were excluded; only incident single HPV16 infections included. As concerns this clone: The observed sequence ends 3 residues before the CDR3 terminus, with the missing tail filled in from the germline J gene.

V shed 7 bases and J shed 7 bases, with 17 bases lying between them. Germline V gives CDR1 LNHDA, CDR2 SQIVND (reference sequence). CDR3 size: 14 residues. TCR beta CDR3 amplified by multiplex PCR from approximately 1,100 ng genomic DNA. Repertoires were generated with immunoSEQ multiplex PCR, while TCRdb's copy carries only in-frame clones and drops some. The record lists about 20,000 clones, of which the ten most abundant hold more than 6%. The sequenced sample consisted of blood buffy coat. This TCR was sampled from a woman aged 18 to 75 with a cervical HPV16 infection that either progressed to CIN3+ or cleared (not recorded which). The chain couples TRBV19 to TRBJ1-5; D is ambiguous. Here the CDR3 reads CASTPGGGGQPQHF. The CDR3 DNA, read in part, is TGTGCCAGTACCCCCGGTGGAGGCGGACAGCCC.